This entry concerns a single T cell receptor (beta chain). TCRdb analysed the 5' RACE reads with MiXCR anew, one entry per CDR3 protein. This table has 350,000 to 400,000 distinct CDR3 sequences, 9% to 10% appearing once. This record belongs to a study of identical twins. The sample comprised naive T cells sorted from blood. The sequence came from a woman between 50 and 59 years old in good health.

The CDR3 loop reads CASSLRQAGPLSQYF. CDR3 sequence (DNA): TGTGCCAGCAGTTTAAGGCAGGCAGGACCATTGTCCCAGTACTTC. The gene calls are TRBV12-3 or TRBV12-4 and TRBJ2-5; D ambiguous. CDR3 length equals 15 residues. V gave up 2 bases and J gave up 9 bases, with 19 bases separating them.